Following are 27 T cell receptor beta chains from one sample sequenced in a study of CD8+ T cells in alopecia areata (dated 2018 in TCRdb). This specimen's treatment or condition label, interpreted: oral pan-JAK inhibitor, 5-10 mg twice daily. The protocol used for the library was the immunoSEQ multiplex PCR assay. To provide template for TCR sequencing, every sample had RNA extracted and reverse transcribed into cDNA. This immuneACCESS table, as held by TCRdb, lists in-frame sequences with V and J called but not all clones. Of the missing ones, under half trace to an unresolved V gene in checked studies; the others have no known cause. The sample table contains approximately 180,000 clones; only one count was recorded for around 58% of them. The ten largest clones take up 16% of the sample. The sequenced sample was CD4+ T cells sorted from blood, obtained at roughly week 58, from a patient treated with tofacitinib. The receptor set was obtained from a human donor with alopecia areata.

V and J are TRBV4-1 and TRBJ2-7, with TRBD1 identical over 8 bases. The CDR3 runs 17 residues. Germline V gene sequence: CDR1 MGHRA, CDR2 YSYEKL. After removal of 5 bases from V and 7 bases from J, the junction contained 19 bases not matched to a gene. CDR3 sequence: CASSAPGQGSRPGEQYF. CDR3 coding DNA: TGCGCCAGCAGCGCCCCTGGACAGGGCTCAAGACCAGGGGAGCAGTACTTC.

This clone was detected only a few times. V and J are TRBV11-2 and TRBJ2-7, with 9 nucleotides matching TRBD2. The CDR3 covers 15 residues. Germline CDR1 and CDR2: SGHAT and FQNNGV. The ends lost 1 base at V and 2 bases at J; junction bases unmatched: 3. The DNA of the CDR3 is TGTGCCAGCAGCTTAGTAGCGGGGGAAACCTACGAGCAGTACTTC. Amino acid sequence: CASSLVAGETYEQYF.

The V call is TRBV5-1, the J call TRBJ1-2, with D perhaps matching TRBD1 (6 bases). Trimming took 5 bases from V and 1 from J, leaving 15 bases between them. The germline V gene has CDR1 SGHRS and CDR2 YFSETQ. This CDR3 comprises 15 residues. In nucleotides, the CDR3 is TGCGCCAGCAGGACCGGGACAAATGATAACTATGGCTACACCTTC. Residues: CASRTGTNDNYGYTF.

This clone was seen a handful of times. The chain carries TRBV29-1 and TRBJ1-2; D unclear. V lost 6 bases to trimming and J lost 4 bases, with 9 bases between them. This CDR3 region has 11 residues. Germline loops: CDR1 SQVTM, CDR2 ANQGSEA. CDR3 sequence reads: CSVLSIYGYTF. The CDR3 DNA reads as TGCAGCGTCTTGAGCATCTATGGCTACACCTTC.

This clone was seen only a few times. The J gene is TRBJ2-5, the V gene TRBV29-1, with 8 positions matching TRBD2. This CDR3 spans 15 amino acids. The V segment lost 8 bases and the J segment 2 bases; nucleotides outside the gene matches: 13. CDR1 is SQVTM, CDR2 ANQGSEA, per germline. The chain's CDR3 is CSFTPGRGSQETQYF. DNA of the CDR3: TGCAGCTTCACACCCGGGAGGGGGTCACAAGAGACCCAGTACTTC.

This clone was observed a handful of times. The chain has TRBV29-1 and TRBJ2-7; a possible D gene is TRBD1 (5 bases). CDR3 length: 13 amino acids. V was trimmed by 4 bases and J by 3 bases, leaving 13 bases between them. Per germline, CDR1 SQVTM and CDR2 ANQGSEA. CDR3 sequence reads: CSVAQVLGYEQYF. The CDR3 bases are TGCAGCGTTGCACAGGTTTTAGGCTACGAGCAGTACTTC.

There are a few counts of this clone. This chain joins TRBV19 and TRBJ2-7; D unresolved. The length of the CDR3 is 14 residues. CDR1 and CDR2 (germline): LNHDA, SQIVND (reference sequence). V lost 3 bases and J lost 1, with 10 bases in between. The CDR3 coding sequence is TGTGCCAGTAGTATTAATTCGGCGTCCTACGAGCAGTACTTC. This codes for CASSINSASYEQYF.

This clone appeared a single time. The rearrangement uses TRBV5-1 and TRBJ1-1, with D possibly TRBD1 on 5 matching bases. Germline lookup yields CDR1 SGHRS and CDR2 YFSETQ. This CDR3 comprises 15 residues. V gave up 0 bases and J gave up 5 bases, with 14 bases separating them. The CDR3 sequence is CASSLDSHRLTEAFF. In DNA, the CDR3 is TGCGCCAGCAGCTTGGATTCACACAGGTTGACTGAAGCTTTCTTT.

The chain joins TRBV5-4 to TRBJ2-7, with 7 positions matching TRBD1. Germline CDR1 reads SGHNT; CDR2 reads YYREEE (reference sequence). V lost 4 bases, J lost 2 bases, and 12 bases stayed unmatched. The CDR3 has 16 amino acids. The CDR3 DNA follows: TGTGCCAGCAGCGACCGACAGGGTACCCTAGCCTACGAGCAGTACTTC. It encodes CASSDRQGTLAYEQYF.

The sample holds a few counts of this clone. The chain couples TRBV4-2 to TRBJ2-5; D remains ambiguous. Trimming left V 4 bases short and J 2 bases short, with 14 bases between. Germline values: CDR1 LGHNA, CDR2 YNFKEQ. This CDR3 region has 15 residues. The CDR3 sequence: CASSPQPAPQETQYF. The CDR3 nucleotides are TGTGCCAGCAGCCCCCAACCGGCCCCACAAGAGACCCAGTACTTC.

This clone showed up just once. The genes are TRBV5-1 and TRBJ2-3; TRBD1 aligns across 8 bases. Germline trimming cut 3 bases from V and 1 base from J; bases unmatched to any gene: 1. Germline V gene sequence: CDR1 SGHRS, CDR2 YFSETQ. The CDR3 is 14 residues long. The CDR3 is CASSWGQGTDTQYF. Written as DNA, the CDR3 is TGCGCCAGCAGCTGGGGACAGGGCACAGATACGCAGTATTTT.

The chain uses TRBV5-1 and TRBJ1-4; D gene ambiguous. V lost 4 bases to trimming and J lost 0 bases, with 7 bases between them. The CDR3 runs to 14 residues. Germline lookup yields CDR1 SGHRS and CDR2 YFSETQ. The CDR3 DNA follows: TGCGCCAGCAGCCCGATTTCAACTAATGAAAAACTGTTTTTT. This translates into CASSPISTNEKLFF. The whole variable domain, filled in from reference TRBV5-1 and TRBJ1-4, reads KAGVTQTPRYLIKTRGQQVTLSCSPISGHRSVSWYQQTPGQGLQFLFEYFSETQRNKGNFPGRFSGRQFSNSRSEMNVSTLELGDSALYLCASSPISTNEKLFFGSGTQLSVL.

The chain employs TRBV25-1 and TRBJ2-1; tentatively, D is TRBD2 (5 bases). CDR1 and CDR2 (germline): MGHDK, SYGVNS. The ends were cut back, 6 bases at V and 5 bases at J, with 8 bases in the middle. The CDR3 extends over 12 amino acids. CDR3 region: CASREGHNEQFF. CDR3 coding DNA: TGTGCCAGCAGAGAGGGCCACAATGAGCAGTTCTTC.

This clone was seen a handful of times. V gene TRBV5-1 combines with J gene TRBJ2-3; D uncertain. Germline V lookup: CDR1 SGHRS, CDR2 YFSETQ. This CDR3 contains 15 residues. V was clipped by 0 bases and J by 6 bases, with 14 bases between them. The CDR3 here is CASSLARTPLDTQYF. CDR3 DNA sequence: TGCGCCAGCAGCTTGGCCCGTACCCCCCTGGATACGCAGTATTTT.

The gene calls are TRBV6-5 and TRBJ1-6; the D gene is possibly TRBD1 (6 bases). In germline, CDR1 is MNHEY, CDR2 SVGAGI. This CDR3 comprises 15 residues. Trimming removed 2 bases from V and 7 bases from J, with 12 bases in between. This CDR3 reads CASSYGQNANSPLHF. CDR3 coding DNA: TGTGCCAGCAGTTACGGACAGAATGCAAATTCACCCCTCCACTTT.

This clone was recorded at least ten times. The CDR3 sequence: CASSKQGGEAFF. As DNA, the CDR3 is TGCGCCAGCAGCAAACAGGGTGGGGAAGCTTTCTTT. The V gene is TRBV5-1, the J gene TRBJ1-1; a possible D gene is TRBD1 (6 bases). Trimming left V 4 bases short and J 8 bases short, with 12 bases between. The CDR3 runs to 12 residues. Germline CDR1 reads SGHRS; CDR2 reads YFSETQ.

This clone was seen only a few times. CDR3: CASSRGSGGATDTQYF. The CDR3, as DNA: TGTGCCAGCAGCCGCGGGAGCGGGGGGGCCACAGATACGCAGTATTTT. This sequence joins TRBV7-3 and TRBJ2-3; 10 nucleotides align to TRBD2. This CDR3 spans 16 amino acids. Germline CDR1 and CDR2: SGHTA and FQGTGA. V gave up 5 bases and J gave up 2 bases; unmatched junction bases: 7.

The chain carries TRBV29-1 and TRBJ2-1; the D call may be TRBD1 or TRBD2 (6 bases each). CDR1 is SQVTM, CDR2 ANQGSEA, per germline. The V end was cut by 7 bases, the J end by 6 bases, with 19 bases between. CDR3 length: 14 residues. The CDR3 here is CSAKTGMGGNEQFF. The CDR3 DNA is TGCAGCGCCAAGACAGGCATGGGGGGCAATGAGCAGTTCTTC.

CDR3: CASNSGRTVQNTEAFF. In DNA form, the CDR3 reads TGTGCCAGCAACTCGGGTCGGACAGTCCAGAACACTGAAGCTTTCTTT. V gene TRBV25-1 combines with J gene TRBJ1-1, with D tentatively TRBD1 (6 bases). V lost 7 bases and J lost 1, with 19 bases in between. This CDR3 contains 16 residues. The V gene's germline CDR1 is MGHDK and CDR2 SYGVNS. Together with reference TRBV25-1 and TRBJ1-1, the CDR3 gives the full variable domain: EADIYQTPRYLVIGTGKKITLECSQTMGHDKMYWYQQDPGMELHLIHYSYGVNSTEKGDLSSESTVSRIRTEHFPLTLESARPSHTSQYLCASNSGRTVQNTEAFFGQGTRLTVV.

This clone was recorded once. The V and J genes are TRBV5-1 and TRBJ2-5; D call uncertain. Trimming cost V 4 bases and J 3 bases, with 13 bases left between them. CDR3 size: 14 residues. The germline CDR1 and CDR2 sequences are SGHRS and YFSETQ. Here the CDR3 DNA reads TGCGCCAGCAGCCCGCCCAAGTCAGAAGAGACCCAGTACTTC. Amino acids: CASSPPKSEETQYF.

This clone was seen only once. The J gene is TRBJ1-1, the V gene TRBV29-1; D remains unclear. Trimming took off 1 base at V and 7 bases at J, with 22 bases between the two ends. This CDR3 spans 16 amino acids. Per germline, CDR1 SQVTM and CDR2 ANQGSEA. CDR3 region: CSVEGPSAARANEAFF. For the CDR3, the DNA is TGCAGCGTTGAAGGACCCTCGGCCGCACGGGCGAATGAAGCTTTCTTT.

This clone was seen only a few times. The CDR3 is CASSQGGTRVSPLHF. Written as DNA, the CDR3 is TGTGCCAGCAGCCAAGGAGGCACACGAGTTTCACCCCTCCACTTT. The rearrangement links TRBV14 to TRBJ1-6; D remains ambiguous. Per the germline V gene, CDR1 is SGHDN and CDR2 is FVKESK. The CDR3 extends over 15 amino acids. V lost 1 base and J 9 bases, leaving 13 bases between the germline ends. Combining the CDR3 with reference TRBV14 and TRBJ1-6 gives the whole variable domain EAGVTQFPSHSVIEKGQTVTLRCDPISGHDNLYWYRRVMGKEIKFLLHFVKESKQDESGMPNNRFLAERTGGTYSTLKVQPAELEDSGVYFCASSQGGTRVSPLHFGNGTRLTVT.

The rearrangement links TRBV29-1 to TRBJ1-3; tentatively, D is TRBD1 (5 bases). This CDR3 is 12 amino acids long. V shed 6 bases and J shed 3 bases, with 9 bases lying between them. Germline CDR1 reads SQVTM; CDR2 reads ANQGSEA. This CDR3 reads CSVRDRGNTIYF. The DNA of the CDR3 is TGCAGCGTCCGGGACCGTGGAAACACCATATATTTT. Variable domain in full (rest from reference TRBV29-1 and TRBJ1-3): SAVISQKPSRDICQRGTSLTIQCQVDSQVTMMFWYRQQPGQSLTLIATANQGSEATYESGFVIDKFPISRPNLTFSTLTVSNMSPEDSSIYLCSVRDRGNTIYFGEGSWLTVV.

This clone was counted many times. The gene calls are TRBV7-2 and TRBJ1-5; D is uncertain. Germline CDR1 is SGHTA and CDR2 is FQGNSA. This CDR3 is 13 amino acids long. V shed 4 bases and J shed 6 bases, with 10 bases lying between them. CDR3 loop: CASSSAKAQPQHF. CDR3 nucleotide sequence: TGTGCCAGCAGCTCGGCCAAAGCTCAGCCCCAGCATTTT.

CDR3 DNA sequence: TGTGCCAGCAGCTTGATACCAGGGTCTTCGCGGAATGAGCAGTTCTTC. Translated: CASSLIPGSSRNEQFF. The V call is TRBV5-6, the J call TRBJ2-1; perhaps TRBD1 as D (5 bases). Germline V gene sequence: CDR1 SGHDT, CDR2 YYEEEE. Trimming pared 1 base from V and 7 bases from J, leaving 18 bases between. CDR3 length: 16 amino acids.

The gene calls are TRBV5-1 and TRBJ2-3; TRBD1 might be the D (6 bases). Trimming shortened V by 2 bases and J by 4 bases, and 11 bases separated the two germline ends. The CDR3 length is 14 residues. CDR1 and CDR2 (germline): SGHRS, YFSETQ. CDR3 loop: CASSLRGIADTQYF. The CDR3 DNA is TGCGCCAGCAGCTTAAGGGGGATCGCAGATACGCAGTATTTT.

This clone turned up a few times. The rearrangement joins TRBV29-1 to TRBJ1-1, with TRBD1 matching over 9 bases. CDR3 length: 13 residues. Per germline, CDR1 SQVTM and CDR2 ANQGSEA. The J segment lost 4 bases and the V segment lost 4 bases, leaving 4 bases of the junction unmatched. CDR3 in amino acids: CSVAPTGGTEAFF. CDR3 bases: TGCAGCGTTGCGCCGACAGGGGGCACTGAAGCTTTCTTT.